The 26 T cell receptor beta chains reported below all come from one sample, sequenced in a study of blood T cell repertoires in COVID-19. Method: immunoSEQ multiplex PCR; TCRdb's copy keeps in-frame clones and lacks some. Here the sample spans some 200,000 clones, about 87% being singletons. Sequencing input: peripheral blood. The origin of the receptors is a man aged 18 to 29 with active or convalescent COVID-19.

CDR3 loop: CAISANQGGGSPLHF. DNA of the CDR3: TGTGCCATCAGTGCTAATCAGGGCGGCGGTTCACCCCTCCACTTT. V and J are TRBV10-3 and TRBJ1-6, with a possible D match to TRBD1 (5 bases). The ends were cut back, 4 bases at V and 9 bases at J, with 16 bases in the middle. Germline CDR1 reads ENHRY; CDR2 reads SYGVKD. The CDR3 is 15 amino acids.

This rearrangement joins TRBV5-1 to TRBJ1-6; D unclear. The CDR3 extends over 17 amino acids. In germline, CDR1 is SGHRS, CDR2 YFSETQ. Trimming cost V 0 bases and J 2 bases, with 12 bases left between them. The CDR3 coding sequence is TGCGCCAGCAGCTTGGAACCGGAGAGCGCCTATAATTCACCCCTCCACTTT. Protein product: CASSLEPESAYNSPLHF.

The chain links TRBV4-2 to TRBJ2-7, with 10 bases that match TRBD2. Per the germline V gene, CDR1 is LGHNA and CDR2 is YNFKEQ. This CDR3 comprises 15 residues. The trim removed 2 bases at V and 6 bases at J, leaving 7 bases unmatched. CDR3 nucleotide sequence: TGTGCCAGCAGCCAACTTGGGACTAGCGCCTCCGAGCAGTACTTC. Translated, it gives CASSQLGTSASEQYF.

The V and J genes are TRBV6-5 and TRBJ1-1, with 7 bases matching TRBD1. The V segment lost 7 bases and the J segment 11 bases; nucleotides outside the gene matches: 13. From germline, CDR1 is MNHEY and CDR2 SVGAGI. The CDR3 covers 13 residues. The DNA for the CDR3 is TGTGCCAGCATTTTGACAGGGTGGATGTCGGCTTTCTTT. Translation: CASILTGWMSAFF.

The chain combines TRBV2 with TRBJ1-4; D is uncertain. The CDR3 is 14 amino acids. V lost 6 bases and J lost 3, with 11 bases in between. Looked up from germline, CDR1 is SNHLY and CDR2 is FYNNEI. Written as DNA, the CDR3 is TGTGCCAGCAGGAAGGAACAGTCTAATGAAAAACTGTTTTTT. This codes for CASRKEQSNEKLFF.

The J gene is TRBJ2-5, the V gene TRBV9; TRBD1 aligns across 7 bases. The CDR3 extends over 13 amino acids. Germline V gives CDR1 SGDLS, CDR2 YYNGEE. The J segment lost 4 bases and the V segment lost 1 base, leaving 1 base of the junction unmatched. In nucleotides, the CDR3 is TGTGCCAGCAGCGTAAGGGGGCTAGAGACCCAGTACTTC. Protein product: CASSVRGLETQYF.

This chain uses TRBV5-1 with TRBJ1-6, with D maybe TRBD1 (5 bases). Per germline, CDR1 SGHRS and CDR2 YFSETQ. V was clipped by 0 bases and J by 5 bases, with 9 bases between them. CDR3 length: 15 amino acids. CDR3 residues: CASSLVPGNNSPLHF. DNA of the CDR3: TGCGCCAGCAGCTTGGTTCCAGGGAATAATTCACCCCTCCACTTT.

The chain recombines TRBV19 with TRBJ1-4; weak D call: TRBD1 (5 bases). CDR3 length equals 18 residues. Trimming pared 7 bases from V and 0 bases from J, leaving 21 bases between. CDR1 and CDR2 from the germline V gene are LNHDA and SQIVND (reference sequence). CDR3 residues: CASTPPGYDPTTNEKLFF. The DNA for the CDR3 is TGTGCCAGTACCCCCCCAGGGTACGATCCCACAACTAATGAAAAACTGTTTTTT. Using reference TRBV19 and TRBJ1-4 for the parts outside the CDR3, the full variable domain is DGGITQSPKYLFRKEGQNVTLSCEQNLNHDAMYWYRQDPGQGLRLIYYSQIVNDFQKGDIAEGYSVSREKKESFPLTVTSAQKNPTAFYLCASTPPGYDPTTNEKLFFGSGTQLSVL.

CDR3 region: CASSFQGEKAFF. CDR3 nucleotides: TGCGCCAGCAGCTTTCAGGGCGAGAAAGCTTTCTTT. The chain has TRBV5-1 and TRBJ1-1; perhaps TRBD1 as D (5 bases). V was trimmed by 2 bases and J by 9 bases, leaving 11 bases between them. CDR1 and CDR2 (germline): SGHRS, YFSETQ. CDR3 length: 12 amino acids.

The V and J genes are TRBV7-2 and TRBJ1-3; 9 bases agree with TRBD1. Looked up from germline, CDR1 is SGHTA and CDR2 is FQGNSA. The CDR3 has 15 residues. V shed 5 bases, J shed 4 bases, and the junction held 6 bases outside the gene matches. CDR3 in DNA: TGTGCCAGCAGCATCCCGACAGGGGGAGGAAACACCATATATTTT. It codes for CASSIPTGGGNTIYF.

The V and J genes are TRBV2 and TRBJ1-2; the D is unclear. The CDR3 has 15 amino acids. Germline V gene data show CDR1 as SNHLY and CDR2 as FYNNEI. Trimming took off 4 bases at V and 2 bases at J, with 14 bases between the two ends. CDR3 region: CASSVYSSTNYGYTF. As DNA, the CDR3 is TGTGCCAGCAGTGTATACAGCTCCACCAACTATGGCTACACCTTC.

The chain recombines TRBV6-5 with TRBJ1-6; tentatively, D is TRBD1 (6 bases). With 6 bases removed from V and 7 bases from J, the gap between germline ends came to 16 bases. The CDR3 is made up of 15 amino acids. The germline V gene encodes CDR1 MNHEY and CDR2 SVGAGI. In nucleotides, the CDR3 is TGTGCCAGCAGCGCTCGGGGGGGGCGGAATTCACCCCTCCACTTT. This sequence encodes CASSARGGRNSPLHF.

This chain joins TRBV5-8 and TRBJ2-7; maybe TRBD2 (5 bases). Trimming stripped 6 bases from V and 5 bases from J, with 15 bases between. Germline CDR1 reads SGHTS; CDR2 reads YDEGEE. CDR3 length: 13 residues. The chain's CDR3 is CASKFTGSDEQYV. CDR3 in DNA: TGTGCCAGCAAATTTACTGGGAGTGACGAGCAGTACGTC.

This chain's CDR3 is CATDSLLSGANVLTF. The CDR3 DNA is TGTGCCACCGACAGTTTGCTCTCTGGGGCCAACGTCCTGACTTTC. The rearrangement joins TRBV6-5 to TRBJ2-6; D perhaps matches TRBD1 (5 bases). Germline loops: CDR1 MNHEY, CDR2 SVGAGI. V gave up 10 bases and J gave up 0 bases, with 13 bases separating them. The CDR3 sequence is 15 residues long.

The CDR3 region has the DNA TGCGCCAGCAGTGAGGGACTAGCGGGGGGCGGGGAGCTGTTTTTT. Translated, it gives CASSEGLAGGGELFF. The V and J genes are TRBV10-2 and TRBJ2-2; 14 bases are a match to TRBD2. CDR3 length equals 15 residues. CDR1 and CDR2 (germline): WSHSY, SAAADI. J was trimmed by 7 bases and V by 2 bases; bases with no gene match: 0.

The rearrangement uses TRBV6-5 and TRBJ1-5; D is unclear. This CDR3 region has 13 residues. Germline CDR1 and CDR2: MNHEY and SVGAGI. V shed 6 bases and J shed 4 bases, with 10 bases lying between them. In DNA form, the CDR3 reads TGTGCCAGCAGAGAGGGCGCAAATCAGCCCCAGCATTTT. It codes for CASREGANQPQHF.

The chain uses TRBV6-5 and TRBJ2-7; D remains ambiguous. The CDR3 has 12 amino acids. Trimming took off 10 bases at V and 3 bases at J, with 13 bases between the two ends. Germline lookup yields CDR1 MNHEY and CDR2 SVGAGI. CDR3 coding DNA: TGTGCCATGCAGTCTGAGGACTACGAGCAGTACGTC. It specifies CAMQSEDYEQYV.

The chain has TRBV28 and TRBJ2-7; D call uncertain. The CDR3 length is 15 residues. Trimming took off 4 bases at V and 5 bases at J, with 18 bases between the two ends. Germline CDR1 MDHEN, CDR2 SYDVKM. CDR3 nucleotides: TGTGCCAGCAGTTCCCCGGGTTTTTGGGTCGACGAGCAGTACGTC. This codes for CASSSPGFWVDEQYV.

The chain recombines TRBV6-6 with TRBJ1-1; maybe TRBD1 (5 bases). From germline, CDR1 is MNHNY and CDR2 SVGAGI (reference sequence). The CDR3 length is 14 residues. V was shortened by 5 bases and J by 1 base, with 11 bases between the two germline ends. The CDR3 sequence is CASSDSGQNTEAFF. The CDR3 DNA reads TGTGCCAGCAGTGATAGCGGACAGAACACTGAAGCTTTCTTT.

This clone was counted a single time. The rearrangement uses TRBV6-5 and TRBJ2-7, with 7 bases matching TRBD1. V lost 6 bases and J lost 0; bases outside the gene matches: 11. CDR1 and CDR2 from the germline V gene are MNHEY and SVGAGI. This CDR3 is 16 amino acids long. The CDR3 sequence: CASSYGTARTSYEQYV. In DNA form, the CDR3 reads TGTGCCAGCAGCTACGGGACAGCGCGAACCTCCTACGAGCAGTACGTC.

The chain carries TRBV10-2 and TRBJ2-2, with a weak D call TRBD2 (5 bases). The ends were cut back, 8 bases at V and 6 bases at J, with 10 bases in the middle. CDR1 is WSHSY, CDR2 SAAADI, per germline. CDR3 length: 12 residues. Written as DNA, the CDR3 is TGCGCCAGCTCACCCGGGGCCGGGGAGCTGTTTTTT. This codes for CASSPGAGELFF.

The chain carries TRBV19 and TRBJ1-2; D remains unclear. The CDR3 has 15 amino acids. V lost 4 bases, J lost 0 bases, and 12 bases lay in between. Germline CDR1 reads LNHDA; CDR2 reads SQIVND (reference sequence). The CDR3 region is CASSRTETSNYGYTF. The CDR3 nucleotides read TGTGCCAGTAGTAGAACGGAGACTTCTAACTATGGCTACACCTTC. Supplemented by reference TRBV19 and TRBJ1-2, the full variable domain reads DGGITQSPKYLFRKEGQNVTLSCEQNLNHDAMYWYRQDPGQGLRLIYYSQIVNDFQKGDIAEGYSVSREKKESFPLTVTSAQKNPTAFYLCASSRTETSNYGYTFGSGTRLTVV.

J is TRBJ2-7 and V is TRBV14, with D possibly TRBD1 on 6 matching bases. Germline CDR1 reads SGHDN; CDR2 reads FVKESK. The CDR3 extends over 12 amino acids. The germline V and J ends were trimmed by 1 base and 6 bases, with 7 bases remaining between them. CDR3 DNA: TGTGCCAGCAGCCAAGGCAGGGGCGAGCAGTACTTC. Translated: CASSQGRGEQYF. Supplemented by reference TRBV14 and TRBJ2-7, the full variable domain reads EAGVTQFPSHSVIEKGQTVTLRCDPISGHDNLYWYRRVMGKEIKFLLHFVKESKQDESGMPNNRFLAERTGGTYSTLKVQPAELEDSGVYFCASSQGRGEQYFGPGTRLTVT.

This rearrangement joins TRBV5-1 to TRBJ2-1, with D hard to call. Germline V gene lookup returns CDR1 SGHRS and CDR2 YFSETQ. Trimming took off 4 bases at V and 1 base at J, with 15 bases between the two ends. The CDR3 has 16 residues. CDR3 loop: CASSPLGHSSYNEQFF. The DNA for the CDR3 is TGCGCCAGCAGCCCGTTGGGCCATTCTTCCTACAATGAGCAGTTCTTC.

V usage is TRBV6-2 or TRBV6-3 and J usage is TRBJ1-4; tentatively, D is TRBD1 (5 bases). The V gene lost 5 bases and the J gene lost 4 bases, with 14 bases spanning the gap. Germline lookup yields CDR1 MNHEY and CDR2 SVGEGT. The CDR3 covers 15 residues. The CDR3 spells CASSPPTELNEKLFF. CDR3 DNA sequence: TGTGCCAGCAGTCCACCGACAGAACTTAATGAAAAACTGTTTTTT.

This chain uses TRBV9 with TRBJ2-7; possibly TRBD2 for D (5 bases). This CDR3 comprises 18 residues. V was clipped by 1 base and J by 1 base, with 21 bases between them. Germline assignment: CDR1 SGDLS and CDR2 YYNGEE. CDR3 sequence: CASSVRIPGFKRSYEQYV. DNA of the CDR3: TGTGCCAGCAGCGTAAGGATTCCGGGATTCAAAAGATCCTACGAGCAGTACGTC.